The clone carrying this T cell receptor beta chain was detected only once. Antigen specificity is unknown. These data come from a study of cytotoxic CD8 clonotypes in ibrutinib-treated CLL. The CDR3 is 16 amino acids. Trimming removed 0 bases from V and 5 bases from J, with 17 bases in between. Assay: immunoSEQ multiplex PCR; the TCRdb copy retains only in-frame clones and omits some. The sample carries over 150,000 clones, around 72% recorded once. Study observations and caveats: Public clonotypes (which were uncommon) either contracted or remained stable on treatment. Baseline-level clonality went beyond age-matched healthy donors and moved in step with circulating CD8+ T-cell counts.

Sequencing used PBMCs, obtained after 24 months of ibrutinib treatment. The chain employs TRBV5-3 and TRBJ2-5; D not certain. TRBV5-3 is placed among ORFs of uncertain function. The receptor was derived from a human donor with chronic lymphocytic leukemia. The CDR3 loop reads CARSLGAGSDGETQYF. The CDR3 DNA reads TGTGCCAGAAGCTTGGGGGCTGGGTCAGATGGCGAGACCCAGTACTTC.